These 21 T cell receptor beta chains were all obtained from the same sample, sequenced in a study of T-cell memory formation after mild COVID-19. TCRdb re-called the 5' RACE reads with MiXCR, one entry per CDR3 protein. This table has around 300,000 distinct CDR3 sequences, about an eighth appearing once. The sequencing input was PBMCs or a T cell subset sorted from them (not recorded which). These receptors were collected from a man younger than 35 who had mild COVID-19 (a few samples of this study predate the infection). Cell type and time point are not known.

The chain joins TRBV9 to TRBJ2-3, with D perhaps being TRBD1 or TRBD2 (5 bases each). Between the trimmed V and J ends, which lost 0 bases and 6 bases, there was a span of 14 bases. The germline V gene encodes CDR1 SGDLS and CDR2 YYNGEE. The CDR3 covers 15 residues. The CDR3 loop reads CASSVVGTPRDTQYF. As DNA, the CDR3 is TGTGCCAGCAGCGTAGTGGGGACCCCGAGGGATACGCAGTATTTT.

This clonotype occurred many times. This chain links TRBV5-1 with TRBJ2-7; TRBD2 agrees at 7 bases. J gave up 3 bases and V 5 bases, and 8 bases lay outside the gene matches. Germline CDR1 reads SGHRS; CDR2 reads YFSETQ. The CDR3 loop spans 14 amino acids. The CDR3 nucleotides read TGCGCCAGCAGGGAAGATGGGGGGGACTACGAGCAGTACTTC. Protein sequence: CASREDGGDYEQYF.

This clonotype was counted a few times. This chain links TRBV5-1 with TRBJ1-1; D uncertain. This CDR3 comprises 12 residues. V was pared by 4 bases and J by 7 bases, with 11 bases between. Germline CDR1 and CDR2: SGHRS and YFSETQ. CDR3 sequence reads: CASSRDSGEAFF. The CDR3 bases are TGCGCCAGCAGCCGGGATTCGGGTGAAGCTTTCTTT.

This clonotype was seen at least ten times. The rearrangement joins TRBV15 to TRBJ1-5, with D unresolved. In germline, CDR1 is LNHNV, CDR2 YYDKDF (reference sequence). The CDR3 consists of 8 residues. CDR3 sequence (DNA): TGTAGCAATCAGCCCCAGCATTTT. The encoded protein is CSNQPQHF.

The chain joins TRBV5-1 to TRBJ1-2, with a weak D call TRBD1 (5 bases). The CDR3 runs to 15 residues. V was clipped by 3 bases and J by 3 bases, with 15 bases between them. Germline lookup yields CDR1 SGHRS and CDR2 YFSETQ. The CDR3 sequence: CASSWGRGTDYGYTF. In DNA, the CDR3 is TGCGCCAGCAGCTGGGGTCGAGGGACGGACTATGGCTACACCTTC.

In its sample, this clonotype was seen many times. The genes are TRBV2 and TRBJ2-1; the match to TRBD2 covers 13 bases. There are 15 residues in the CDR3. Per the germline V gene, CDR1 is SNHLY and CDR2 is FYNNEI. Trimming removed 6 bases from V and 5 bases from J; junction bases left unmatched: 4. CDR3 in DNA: TGTGCCAGCAGGGGACTAGCGGGGACCAACAATGAGCAGTTCTTC. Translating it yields CASRGLAGTNNEQFF.

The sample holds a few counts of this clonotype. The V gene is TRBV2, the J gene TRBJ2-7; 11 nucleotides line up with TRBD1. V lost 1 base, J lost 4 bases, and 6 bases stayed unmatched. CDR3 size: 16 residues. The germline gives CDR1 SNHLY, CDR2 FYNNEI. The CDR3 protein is CASSEGWDRGFYEQYF. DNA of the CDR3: TGTGCCAGCAGTGAAGGATGGGACAGGGGGTTTTACGAGCAGTACTTC.

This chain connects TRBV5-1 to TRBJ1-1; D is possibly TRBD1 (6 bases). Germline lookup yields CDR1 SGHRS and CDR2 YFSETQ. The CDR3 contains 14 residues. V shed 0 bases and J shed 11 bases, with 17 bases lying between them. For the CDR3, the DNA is TGCGCCAGCAGCTTGGCCACAGGGTCGGGGGAGGCTTTCTTT. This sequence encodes CASSLATGSGEAFF.

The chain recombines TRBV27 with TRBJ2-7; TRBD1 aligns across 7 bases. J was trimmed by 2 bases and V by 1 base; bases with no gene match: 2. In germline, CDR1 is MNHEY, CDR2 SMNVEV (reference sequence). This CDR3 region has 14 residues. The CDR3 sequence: CASSLYRGPYEQYF. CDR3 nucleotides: TGTGCCAGCAGTTTATACAGGGGACCCTACGAGCAGTACTTC.

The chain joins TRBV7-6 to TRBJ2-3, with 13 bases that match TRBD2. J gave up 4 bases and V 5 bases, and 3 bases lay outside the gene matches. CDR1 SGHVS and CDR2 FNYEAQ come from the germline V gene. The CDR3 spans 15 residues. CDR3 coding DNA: TGTGCCAGCAGCAAAACTAGCGGGGGGGCAGATACGCAGTATTTT. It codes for CASSKTSGGADTQYF.

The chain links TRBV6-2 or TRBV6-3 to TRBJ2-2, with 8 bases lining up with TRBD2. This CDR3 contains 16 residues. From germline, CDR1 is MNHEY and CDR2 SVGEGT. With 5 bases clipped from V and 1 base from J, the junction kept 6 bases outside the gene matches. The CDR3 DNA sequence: TGTGCCAGCAGTCCCCGGACTAGCTGGAACACCGGGGAGCTGTTTTTT. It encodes CASSPRTSWNTGELFF.

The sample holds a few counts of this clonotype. CDR3 amino acids: CASTKPGGETDTQYF. CDR3 DNA sequence: TGTGCCAGCACCAAGCCCGGGGGGGAGACAGATACGCAGTATTTT. The gene calls are TRBV5-4 and TRBJ2-3; 8 bases align to TRBD2. CDR1 and CDR2 (germline): SGHNT, YYREEE (reference sequence). The CDR3 is made up of 15 amino acids. V lost 6 bases to trimming and J lost 3 bases; unmatched junction nucleotides: 9.

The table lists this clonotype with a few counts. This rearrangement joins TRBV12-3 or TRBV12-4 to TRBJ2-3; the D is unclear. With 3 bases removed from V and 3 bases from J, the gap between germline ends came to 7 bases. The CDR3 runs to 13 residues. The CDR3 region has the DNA TGTGCCAGCAGTTTTGCCCCAACAGATACGCAGTATTTT. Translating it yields CASSFAPTDTQYF.

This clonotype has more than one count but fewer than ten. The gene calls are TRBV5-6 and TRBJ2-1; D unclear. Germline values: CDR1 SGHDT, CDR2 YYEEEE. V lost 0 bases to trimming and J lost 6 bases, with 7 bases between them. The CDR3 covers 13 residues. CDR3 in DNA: TGTGCCAGCAGCTTGGGGGCCCCCAATGAGCAGTTCTTC. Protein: CASSLGAPNEQFF.

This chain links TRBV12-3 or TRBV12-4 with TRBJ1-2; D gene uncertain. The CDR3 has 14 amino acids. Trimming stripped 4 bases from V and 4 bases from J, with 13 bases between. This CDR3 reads CASSSLRTPYGYTF. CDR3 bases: TGTGCCAGCAGTTCTCTTCGGACCCCCTATGGCTACACCTTC.

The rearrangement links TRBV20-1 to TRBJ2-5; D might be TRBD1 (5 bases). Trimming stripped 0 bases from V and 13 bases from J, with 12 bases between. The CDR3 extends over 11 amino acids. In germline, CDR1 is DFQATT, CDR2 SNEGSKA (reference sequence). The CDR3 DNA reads TGCAGTGCTAGAGATCAGAAGGGGCTGTACTTC. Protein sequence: CSARDQKGLYF.

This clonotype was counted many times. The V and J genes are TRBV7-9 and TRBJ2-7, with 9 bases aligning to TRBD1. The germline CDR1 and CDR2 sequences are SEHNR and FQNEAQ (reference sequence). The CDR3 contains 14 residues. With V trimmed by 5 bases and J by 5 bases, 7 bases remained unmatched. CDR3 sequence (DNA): TGTGCCAGCAGCCCACCCGGGACAGGGAACGAGCAGTACTTC. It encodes CASSPPGTGNEQYF.

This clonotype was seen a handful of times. The DNA for the CDR3 is TGCGCCAGCAGCTTTGGACAGGGGATTGCAGAGACCCAGTACTTC. Translated, it gives CASSFGQGIAETQYF. This chain links TRBV5-1 with TRBJ2-5, with 9 bases that match TRBD1. Unmatched junction bases numbered 6, after V lost 2 bases and J lost 4 bases. This CDR3 is 15 amino acids long. Germline V gives CDR1 SGHRS, CDR2 YFSETQ.

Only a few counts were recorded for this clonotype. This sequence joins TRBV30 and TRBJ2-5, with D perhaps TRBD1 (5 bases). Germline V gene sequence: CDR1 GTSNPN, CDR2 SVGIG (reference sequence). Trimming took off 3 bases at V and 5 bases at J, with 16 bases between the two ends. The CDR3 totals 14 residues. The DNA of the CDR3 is TGTGCCTGGAGCAGGGTTATACTTGGGGAGACCCAGTACTTC. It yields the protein CAWSRVILGETQYF.

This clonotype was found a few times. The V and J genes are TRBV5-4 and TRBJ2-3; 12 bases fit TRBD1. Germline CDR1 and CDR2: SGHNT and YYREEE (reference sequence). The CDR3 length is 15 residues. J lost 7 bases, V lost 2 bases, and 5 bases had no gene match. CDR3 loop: CASSLGDRGPNTQYF. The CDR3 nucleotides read TGTGCCAGCAGCTTAGGGGACAGGGGGCCGAATACGCAGTATTTT. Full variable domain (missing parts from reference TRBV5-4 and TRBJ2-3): ETGVTQSPTHLIKTRGQQVTLRCSSQSGHNTVSWYQQALGQGPQFIFQYYREEENGRGNFPPRFSGLQFPNYSSELNVNALELDDSALYLCASSLGDRGPNTQYFGPGTRLTVL.

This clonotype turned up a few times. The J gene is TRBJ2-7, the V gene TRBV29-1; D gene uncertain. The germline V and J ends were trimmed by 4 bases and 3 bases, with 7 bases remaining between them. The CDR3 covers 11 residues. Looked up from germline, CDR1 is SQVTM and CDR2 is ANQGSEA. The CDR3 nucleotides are TGCAGCGTTGCTAGAGGCTACGAGCAGTACTTC. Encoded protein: CSVARGYEQYF.